The clone carrying this T cell receptor (beta chain) was counted only a few times. Its cognate antigen is unknown. The sample belongs to a study of T cells after yellow fever vaccination. Study-wide background: SMART-Seq v4 Ultra Low Input prepared the low-cell-number fractions. The study's findings and limits: Clonotypes shared by both compartments, CD4 and CD8, made up a small share.

5'RACE template switching added a universal primer site and UMIs to TCR cDNA. TCRdb fed the 5' RACE reads into MiXCR, producing one record per CDR3 protein. Here the sample spans some 320,000 distinct CDR3 sequences, around 8.6% being singletons. The V and J ends lost 6 bases and 6 bases respectively, with 12 bases between them. CDR3 length: 12 residues. Germline V lookup: CDR1 ENHRY, CDR2 SYGVKD. This specimen was CD4+ T cells sorted from PBMCs, taken 5 days after the yellow fever booster vaccination. The clonotype was recovered from a man between 18 and 29 years old who received the YFV17D yellow fever vaccine. The rearrangement links TRBV10-3 to TRBJ2-7, with TRBD1 as a possible D gene (6 bases). CDR3 loop: CAIRTGGLEQYF. DNA for the CDR3: TGTGCCATCAGGACAGGCGGTCTCGAGCAGTACTTC.